The 21 T cell receptor beta chains below all came from one sample that was sequenced in a study of identical twins. In TCRdb, the 5' RACE reads were re-called with MiXCR into one record per CDR3 protein. The sample shows some 590,000 distinct CDR3 sequences, more than 9% of them seen only once. The sample also formed part of further work on yellow fever vaccine responses in identical twins.

The sequencing sample was made of PBMCs. The source is a woman aged 18-29 years in good health.

The chain uses TRBV7-3 and TRBJ2-7, with a weak D call TRBD2 (5 bases). Trimming took 10 bases from V and 0 from J, leaving 31 bases between them. CDR1 is SGHTA, CDR2 FQGTGA, per germline. The CDR3 is 19 amino acids. In DNA, the CDR3 is TGTGCCATCTGCCCTACTCAAAGCGGACCGCAAGGGAGCTCCTACGAGCAGTACTTC. It translates to CAICPTQSGPQGSSYEQYF.

This clonotype has a count of ten or more. The chain is built from TRBV29-1 and TRBJ2-3, with TRBD1 matching 8 bases. CDR3 length: 15 amino acids. V was clipped by 3 bases and J by 0 bases; unmatched bases: 5. Germline V CDR1 and CDR2: SQVTM, ANQGSEA. CDR3 loop: CSVDSDRASTDTQYF. The CDR3 coding sequence is TGCAGCGTTGATTCGGACAGGGCGAGCACAGATACGCAGTATTTT.

This clonotype has more than one count but fewer than ten. The rearrangement joins TRBV20-1 to TRBJ2-5; 8 bases fit TRBD2. Trimming took 0 bases from V and 3 from J; bases not matched to a gene: 12. The CDR3 covers 17 residues. CDR1 DFQATT and CDR2 SNEGSKA come from the germline V gene (reference sequence). For the CDR3, the DNA is TGCAGTGCTAGAGATTTTGGCGGCGGGGGGTTCAAAGAGACCCAGTACTTC. Translated, it gives CSARDFGGGGFKETQYF.

At least ten counts were recorded for this clonotype. The chain links TRBV4-3 to TRBJ2-3; 11 nucleotides agree with TRBD2. This CDR3 contains 16 residues. Germline-derived CDR1 and CDR2 are LGHNA and YSLEER. Germline trimming cut 4 bases from V and 2 bases from J; bases unmatched to any gene: 5. This CDR3 is CASSPRLAGFTDTQYF. CDR3 coding DNA: TGCGCCAGCAGCCCCCGACTAGCGGGGTTCACAGATACGCAGTATTTT.

This clonotype has a count of ten or more. The V gene is TRBV3-1, the J gene TRBJ1-6; TRBD1 matches at 11 bases. V lost 5 bases, J lost 7 bases, and 4 bases stayed unmatched. Per the germline V gene, CDR1 is LGHDT and CDR2 is YNNKEL (reference sequence). The length of the CDR3 is 15 residues. This CDR3 is CASSERDRGNSPLHF. The CDR3 nucleotides read TGTGCCAGCAGCGAACGGGACAGGGGGAATTCACCCCTCCACTTT.

A few counts support this clonotype. The chain is built from TRBV30 and TRBJ2-1; TRBD2 aligns across 7 bases. The V gene end was trimmed by 1 base and the J gene end by 4 bases; junction bases not matched to a gene: 7. Germline-derived CDR1 and CDR2 are GTSNPN and SVGIG (reference sequence). The CDR3 runs to 15 residues. The CDR3 reads CAWSAASGAYNEQFF. The CDR3 coding sequence is TGTGCCTGGAGTGCTGCCAGCGGGGCATACAATGAGCAGTTCTTC. The variable domain in full, with the rest retrieved from reference TRBV30 and TRBJ2-1, is SQTIHQWPATLVQPVGSPLSLECTVEGTSNPNLYWYRQAAGRGLQLLFYSVGIGQISSEVPQNLSASRPQDRQFILSSKKLLLSDSGFYLCAWSAASGAYNEQFFGPGTRLTVL.

This clonotype occurred a few times. V gene TRBV4-3 combines with J gene TRBJ2-7, with 10 bases fitting TRBD2. CDR1 is LGHNA and CDR2 is YSLEER in the germline V gene. With 0 bases clipped from V and 5 bases from J, the junction kept 4 bases outside the gene matches. CDR3 size: 15 residues. CDR3 coding DNA: TGCGCCAGCAGCCAAGATCAGCGGGAGGGCGACGAGCAGTACTTC. It translates to CASSQDQREGDEQYF.

This clonotype was seen many times. This chain joins TRBV4-2 and TRBJ2-1; 15 bases map to TRBD2. After removal of 2 bases from V and 14 bases from J, the junction contained 13 bases not matched to a gene. Germline CDR1 and CDR2: LGHNA and YNFKEQ. The CDR3 spans 17 residues. In DNA, the CDR3 is TGTGCCAGCAGCCAACCTCCCGGGACTAGCGGGGGGCCCCCCGAGTTCTTC. As protein: CASSQPPGTSGGPPEFF.

This clonotype occurred a few times. V and J are TRBV29-1 and TRBJ2-1, with D hard to call. In germline, CDR1 is SQVTM, CDR2 ANQGSEA. Trimming left V 6 bases short and J 1 base short, with 10 bases between. The CDR3 covers 13 residues. DNA of the CDR3: TGCAGCGTATTCACCGGGTCCTACAATGAGCAGTTCTTC. Residues: CSVFTGSYNEQFF.

The table lists this clonotype with many counts. Relative to the germline gene, one junction end is altered; a read error may explain this. The chain employs TRBV3-1 and TRBJ1-5; D is unclear. CDR3 length: 16 residues. The V gene's germline CDR1 is LGHDT and CDR2 YNNKEL (reference sequence). The CDR3 is CASSQDRRAAPQSQHF. The DNA for the CDR3 is TGTGCCAGCAGCCAAGATCGAAGGGCAGCGCCTCAGTCCCAGCATTTT.

In this sample, this clonotype turned up a few times. The chain links TRBV10-1 to TRBJ2-3; 9 positions match TRBD2. With 10 bases clipped from V and 0 bases from J, the junction kept 8 bases outside the gene matches. The CDR3 spans 15 residues. Germline CDR1 reads WNHNN; CDR2 reads SYGVQD (reference sequence). The CDR3 nucleotides read TGCGCCACCCATGGAACTAGCGGGAGCACAGATACGCAGTATTTT. The encoded protein is CATHGTSGSTDTQYF.

The J gene is TRBJ2-7, the V gene TRBV20-1, with D perhaps TRBD2 (6 bases). The CDR3 totals 15 residues. Trimming took 6 bases from V and 0 from J, leaving 18 bases between them. From germline, CDR1 is DFQATT and CDR2 SNEGSKA (reference sequence). The CDR3 region has the DNA TGCAGTGCCCCCGGAGGGCGGGATGCCTCCTACGAGCAGTACTTC. As protein: CSAPGGRDASYEQYF.

This clonotype was detected many times. The CDR3 nucleotides are TGTGCCATCAGTGAGTTGGAAGGGGGCGCGGGGTCACCCCTCCACTTT. Protein sequence: CAISELEGGAGSPLHF. The V and J genes are TRBV10-3 and TRBJ1-6; 7 bases fit TRBD1. Trimming removed 1 base from V and 10 bases from J; junction bases left unmatched: 10. Germline V gene sequence: CDR1 ENHRY, CDR2 SYGVKD. The CDR3 is 16 amino acids.

The rearrangement uses TRBV20-1 and TRBJ2-1; TRBD2 is a possible D gene (5 bases). Germline V CDR1 and CDR2: DFQATT, SNEGSKA (reference sequence). This CDR3 contains 14 residues. Trimming pared 3 bases from V and 4 bases from J, leaving 13 bases between. The CDR3 here is CSASRTRSYNEQFF. For the CDR3, the DNA is TGCAGTGCTAGCCGGACTCGATCTTACAATGAGCAGTTCTTC.

The CDR3 DNA reads as TGTGCCAGCAGAGTAGCGGGAGTTGTCGAGCAGTACTTC. Residues: CASRVAGVVEQYF. The chain uses TRBV6-2 or TRBV6-3 and TRBJ2-7, with 9 bases aligning to TRBD2. The germline CDR1 and CDR2 sequences are MNHEY and SVGEGT. V was clipped by 6 bases and J by 6 bases; unmatched bases: 6. The CDR3 is made up of 13 amino acids.

This clonotype was recorded many times. The genes are TRBV20-1 and TRBJ2-3, with D possibly being TRBD2 (7 bases). The CDR3 has 16 residues. V shed 0 bases and J shed 1 base, with 14 bases lying between them. CDR1 is DFQATT and CDR2 is SNEGSKA in the germline V gene (reference sequence). This chain's CDR3 is CSARDFRGAGTDTQYF. The DNA of the CDR3 is TGCAGTGCTAGAGATTTTCGGGGGGCCGGCACAGATACGCAGTATTTT.

There are a few counts of this clonotype. The chain uses TRBV20-1 and TRBJ2-7; a possible D gene is TRBD1 (5 bases). This CDR3 has 12 residues. Germline-derived CDR1 and CDR2 are DFQATT and SNEGSKA (reference sequence). The V end lost 3 bases, the J end lost 3 bases, and 9 bases lay between the germline ends. CDR3 sequence (DNA): TGCAGTGCTAGGGTGGACAACTACGAGCAGTACTTC. Its translation is CSARVDNYEQYF.

The V and J genes are TRBV4-1 and TRBJ1-6; the D gene is possibly TRBD1 (6 bases). CDR1 and CDR2 (germline): MGHRA, YSYEKL. The length of the CDR3 is 14 residues. The V gene lost 4 bases and the J gene lost 8 bases, with 12 bases spanning the gap. CDR3 loop: CASSRQGSHSPLHF. The CDR3 bases are TGCGCCAGCAGCCGTCAGGGGTCACATTCACCCCTCCACTTT.

About this clonotype: Being one base from a much bigger clone, this may be a read error. V gene TRBV7-6 combines with J gene TRBJ1-6; D is unresolved. In germline, CDR1 is SGHVS, CDR2 FNYEAQ. The length of the CDR3 is 12 residues. The CDR3, as DNA: TGTGCCAGCAGTCAAACGGGGTCACTCCTCCACTTT. The encoded protein is CASSQTGSLLHF.

A remark on this clonotype: One junction end does not reproduce the germline sequence, and a read error may be involved. The chain combines TRBV3-1 with TRBJ2-1, with TRBD2 identical over 8 bases. The CDR3 covers 15 residues. The V gene's germline CDR1 is LGHDT and CDR2 YNNKEL (reference sequence). In DNA, the CDR3 is TGTGCCAGCGAACCCCGGGAGGGGGGATGGAATGGGCAGTTCTTC. Its translation is CASEPREGGWNGQFF.

This clonotype was counted a few times. This rearrangement joins TRBV12-3 or TRBV12-4 to TRBJ1-1; D remains ambiguous. The CDR3 extends over 14 amino acids. V was pared by 7 bases and J by 1 base, with 13 bases between. As DNA, the CDR3 is TGTGCCAGCACAAGAGGCGCTGGGAACACTGAAGCTTTCTTT. It translates to CASTRGAGNTEAFF.